Below are 32 T cell receptor beta chains sequenced from a single sample in a study of PD-1 blockade in mismatch repair-deficient tumors. Produced via immunoSEQ multiplex PCR; TCRdb's table is partial and in-frame only. The repertoire includes under 150,000 clones, roughly nine tenths of them detected once, and about 13% sits in the top ten. This sample comprised peripheral blood, obtained 44 weeks after starting pembrolizumab. The receptor source for this set is an adult with mismatch repair-deficient cancer.

V and J are TRBV4-1 and TRBJ1-2; no firm D call. Germline V gene lookup returns CDR1 MGHRA and CDR2 YSYEKL. Trimming removed 6 bases at V and 1 base at J, with 21 bases between. The CDR3 runs to 17 residues. CDR3 DNA sequence: TGCGCCAGCAGTCTCCGGGCCCAGTCTATTTTTAACTATGGCTACACCTTC. The encoded protein is CASSLRAQSIFNYGYTF.

This chain connects TRBV11-3 to TRBJ2-2; no firm D call. The germline CDR1 and CDR2 sequences are SGHNT and YENEEA. Trimming took 5 bases from V and 1 from J, leaving 8 bases between them. The CDR3 sequence is 14 residues long. CDR3 sequence reads: CASSRRQNTGELFF. The CDR3 DNA reads as TGTGCCAGCAGCCGTAGACAGAACACCGGGGAGCTGTTTTTT.

This sequence joins TRBV5-1 and TRBJ2-7, with TRBD2 as a possible D gene (6 bases). There are 15 residues in the CDR3. Germline CDR1 reads SGHRS; CDR2 reads YFSETQ. V lost 0 bases, J lost 0 bases, and 10 bases lay in between. CDR3 in amino acids: CASSLAIGSSYEQYF. The DNA for the CDR3 is TGCGCCAGCAGCTTGGCCATCGGGAGCTCCTACGAGCAGTACTTC.

This chain connects TRBV5-1 to TRBJ2-3; D gene unclear. This CDR3 is 13 amino acids long. Trimming removed 0 bases at V and 5 bases at J, with 7 bases between. Germline V gene sequence: CDR1 SGHRS, CDR2 YFSETQ. The CDR3 DNA follows: TGCGCCAGCAGCTTGGCCGTTGAAGATACGCAGTATTTT. It codes for CASSLAVEDTQYF.

The rearrangement uses TRBV5-1 and TRBJ2-5; 7 nucleotides agree with TRBD2. Germline assignment: CDR1 SGHRS and CDR2 YFSETQ. The CDR3 loop spans 16 amino acids. The V segment lost 3 bases and the J segment 1 base; nucleotides outside the gene matches: 9. In DNA form, the CDR3 reads TGCGCCAGCAGCTCGGGACTACAAAGTCTCCAAGAGACCCAGTACTTC. This gives the protein CASSSGLQSLQETQYF.

The genes are TRBV30 and TRBJ2-2, with 8 positions matching TRBD2. V lost 0 bases and J lost 0; bases outside the gene matches: 6. CDR1 and CDR2 (germline): GTSNPN, SVGIG (reference sequence). This CDR3 comprises 17 residues. The CDR3 DNA reads TGTGCCTGGAGTGTACGGAGCGGGAGCCCGAACACCGGGGAGCTGTTTTTT. Its protein is CAWSVRSGSPNTGELFF.

The V call is TRBV30, the J call TRBJ1-2; unclear D gene. V was cut by 6 bases and J by 2 bases, with 7 bases left in between. CDR3 length: 11 residues. Per the germline V gene, CDR1 is GTSNPN and CDR2 is SVGIG (reference sequence). The CDR3 protein is CACDINYGYTF. The CDR3 coding sequence is TGTGCCTGTGACATAAACTATGGCTACACCTTC.

V usage is TRBV19 and J usage is TRBJ2-4; 9 bases agree with TRBD2. V lost 3 bases and J lost 8; bases outside the gene matches: 5. Per germline, CDR1 LNHDA and CDR2 SQIVND (reference sequence). There are 14 residues in the CDR3. The CDR3 region is CASSISGREYIQYF. In DNA, the CDR3 is TGTGCCAGTAGTATTAGCGGGAGAGAATACATTCAGTACTTC.

The chain employs TRBV10-3 and TRBJ2-4, with unresolved D. This CDR3 spans 13 amino acids. The germline V gene encodes CDR1 ENHRY and CDR2 SYGVKD. The germline V and J ends were trimmed by 2 bases and 6 bases, with 8 bases remaining between them. CDR3 nucleotides: TGTGCCATCAGTGAGGGCAGCCTAAACATTCAGTACTTC. Encoded protein: CAISEGSLNIQYF.

The chain links TRBV11-3 to TRBJ2-1, with D perhaps TRBD2 (6 bases). This CDR3 comprises 15 residues. V gave up 0 bases and J gave up 4 bases, with 10 bases separating them. Germline CDR1 SGHNT, CDR2 YENEEA. The CDR3 nucleotides read TGTGCCAGCAGCTTAGAGCGGGGCCTTTACAATGAGCAGTTCTTC. Translating gives CASSLERGLYNEQFF.

The chain uses TRBV6-1 and TRBJ2-7; D unclear. Trimming took off 2 bases at V and 0 bases at J, with 11 bases between the two ends. The CDR3 loop spans 15 amino acids. In germline, CDR1 is MNHNS, CDR2 SASEGT. Here the CDR3 reads CASSELEMSSYEQYF. The CDR3 DNA follows: TGTGCCAGCAGTGAACTTGAGATGAGCTCCTACGAGCAGTACTTC.

The sample holds one count of this clone. This chain links TRBV4-3 with TRBJ2-6; D is tentatively TRBD1 or TRBD2 (5 bases each). Germline V gives CDR1 LGHNA, CDR2 YSLEER. With 0 bases removed from V and 2 bases from J, the gap between germline ends came to 8 bases. The CDR3 sequence is 16 residues long. CDR3 amino acids: CASSQDWGTGANVLTF. The CDR3 DNA reads TGCGCCAGCAGCCAAGATTGGGGGACTGGGGCCAACGTCCTGACTTTC.

This rearrangement joins TRBV7-4 to TRBJ2-5; possible D gene TRBD2, 5 bases. The germline V and J ends were trimmed by 5 bases and 5 bases, with 18 bases remaining between them. Per the germline V gene, CDR1 is SGHVT and CDR2 is SQSDAQ. This CDR3 is 15 amino acids long. Here the CDR3 reads CASSELPGYGETQYF. CDR3 bases: TGTGCCAGCAGCGAACTTCCGGGATATGGGGAGACCCAGTACTTC.

The CDR3 spells CASSVDAGDAYEQYF. In DNA, the CDR3 is TGTGCCAGCAGCGTAGATGCGGGAGACGCCTACGAGCAGTACTTC. The J gene is TRBJ2-5, the V gene TRBV9; the match to TRBD2 covers 7 bases. The DNA matches TRBJ2-7 better at its end, which makes the J call doubtful. The CDR3 contains 15 residues. Germline V gene sequence: CDR1 SGDLS, CDR2 YYNGEE.

V is TRBV19 and J is TRBJ2-1; either TRBD1 or TRBD2 may supply D (5 bases each). This CDR3 is 16 amino acids long. Germline V gene sequence: CDR1 LNHDA, CDR2 SQIVND (reference sequence). Trimming shortened V by 4 bases and J by 8 bases, and 21 bases separated the two germline ends. The CDR3 DNA follows: TGTGCCAGTAGTAGTACTACCTCAAGTGGGGGTGATGAGCAGTTCTTC. Translating gives CASSSTTSSGGDEQFF.

This clone was seen just once. J is TRBJ2-5 and V is TRBV11-2; 8 bases fit TRBD1. CDR1 is SGHAT, CDR2 FQNNGV, per germline. V shed 4 bases and J 4 bases; nucleotides not matched to a gene: 8. CDR3 length equals 15 residues. CDR3 nucleotides: TGTGCCAGCAGCTCCAGCGGACAGGGAGTAGAGACCCAGTACTTC. Its translation is CASSSSGQGVETQYF. The full variable domain, in which reference TRBV11-2 and TRBJ2-5 provide the parts outside the CDR3, is EAGVAQSPRYKIIEKRQSVAFWCNPISGHATLYWYQQILGQGPKLLIQFQNNGVVDDSQLPKDRFSAERLKGVDSTLKIQPAKLEDSAVYLCASSSSGQGVETQYFGPGTRLLVL.

J is TRBJ1-1 and V is TRBV6-5; no definite D call. This CDR3 is built from 13 residues. Deletions cut 1 base from V and 3 bases from J, with 6 bases between. Germline assignment: CDR1 MNHEY and CDR2 SVGAGI. The CDR3 coding sequence is TGTGCCAGCAGTTACTGGTCGTACACTGAAGCTTTCTTT. The encoded protein is CASSYWSYTEAFF.

The rearrangement links TRBV14 to TRBJ2-7; D unclear. CDR3 length: 11 residues. Germline CDR1 and CDR2: SGHDN and FVKESK. Trimming stripped 4 bases from V and 2 bases from J, with 3 bases between. CDR3 DNA: TGTGCCAGCAGCCCGACCTACGAGCAGTACTTC. This sequence encodes CASSPTYEQYF.

This clone was counted only a few times. This specimen includes other DNA sequences encoding the same CDR3. The chain employs TRBV7-9 and TRBJ2-7, with D uncertain. CDR3 size: 11 residues. Trimming pared 1 base from V and 7 bases from J, leaving 5 bases between. Germline assignment: CDR1 SEHNR and CDR2 FQNEAQ (reference sequence). CDR3 sequence: CASSLEAEQYF. The CDR3 DNA follows: TGTGCCAGCAGCTTAGAGGCGGAGCAGTACTTC.

The chain carries TRBV19 and TRBJ1-3, with 8 positions matching TRBD1. The germline V gene has CDR1 LNHDA and CDR2 SQIVND (reference sequence). The J segment lost 2 bases and the V segment lost 7 bases, leaving 28 bases of the junction unmatched. This CDR3 contains 22 residues. The CDR3 DNA is TGTGCCAGTACTCCTCTGCTTGACAGGGGAGGTCTCCCCCTAACAACTGGAAACACCATATATTTT. Its translation is CASTPLLDRGGLPLTTGNTIYF.

The rearrangement joins TRBV6-6 to TRBJ2-7; D perhaps matches TRBD2 (6 bases). V lost 3 bases and J 3 bases, leaving 9 bases between the germline ends. This CDR3 contains 13 residues. Germline CDR1 and CDR2: MNHNY and SVGAGI (reference sequence). CDR3 sequence (DNA): TGTGCCAGCAGTTATAGGACTAACTACGAGCAGTACTTC. Its translation: CASSYRTNYEQYF.

The gene calls are TRBV7-2 and TRBJ2-7; D not certain. V lost 3 bases, J lost 7 bases, and 16 bases lay in between. The CDR3 is 14 amino acids. Germline values: CDR1 SGHTA, CDR2 FQGNSA. DNA of the CDR3: TGTGCCAGCAGCTTTGGCACCCCGCGATGGGAGCAGTACTTC. Translation: CASSFGTPRWEQYF.

V usage is TRBV2 and J usage is TRBJ2-1, with 8 nucleotides matching TRBD2. Germline assignment: CDR1 SNHLY and CDR2 FYNNEI. The trim removed 4 bases at V and 7 bases at J, leaving 18 bases unmatched. The CDR3 has 18 residues. In DNA form, the CDR3 reads TGTGCCAGCAGTGCCCCCAAAACCGGGACTAGTAGCTTGAATGAGCAGTTCTTC. Protein sequence: CASSAPKTGTSSLNEQFF.

This clone came up a few times. V gene TRBV19 combines with J gene TRBJ2-7; D gene uncertain. V lost 5 bases to trimming and J lost 6 bases, with 11 bases between them. The germline V gene has CDR1 LNHDA and CDR2 SQIVND (reference sequence). CDR3 length: 12 amino acids. CDR3 in amino acids: CASSLGRSEQYF. In DNA form, the CDR3 reads TGTGCCAGTAGTTTAGGACGTAGCGAGCAGTACTTC.

The chain links TRBV27 to TRBJ2-5; D is undetermined. The length of the CDR3 is 14 residues. Trimming left V 1 base short and J 2 bases short, with 8 bases between. Germline V lookup: CDR1 MNHEY, CDR2 SMNVEV (reference sequence). Here the CDR3 reads CASSLFGGQETQYF. The CDR3 DNA is TGTGCCAGCAGTTTATTCGGCGGACAAGAGACCCAGTACTTC.

This chain uses TRBV7-9 with TRBJ2-5; D ambiguous. The CDR3 length is 13 residues. Trimming took 2 bases from V and 5 from J, leaving 9 bases between them. The germline gives CDR1 SEHNR, CDR2 FQNEAQ (reference sequence). CDR3 DNA sequence: TGTGCCAGCAGCTTAAAGGGCCTTGAGACCCAGTACTTC. Amino acids: CASSLKGLETQYF.

The V gene is TRBV5-6, the J gene TRBJ1-2; D is perhaps TRBD1 (5 bases). CDR1 and CDR2 from the germline V gene are SGHDT and YYEEEE. Deletions cut 0 bases from V and 0 bases from J, with 9 bases between. The CDR3 runs to 15 residues. CDR3 DNA sequence: TGTGCCAGCAGCTTGGCGGGGACTACTAACTATGGCTACACCTTC. Translated: CASSLAGTTNYGYTF.

The V gene is TRBV4-1, the J gene TRBJ2-5, with D possibly being TRBD2 (6 bases). V lost 1 base, J lost 1 base, and 19 bases lay in between. CDR3 length equals 18 residues. Germline loops: CDR1 MGHRA, CDR2 YSYEKL. CDR3 region: CASSQVYGLASIQETQYF. CDR3 in DNA: TGCGCCAGCAGCCAAGTTTACGGTCTAGCGAGCATCCAAGAGACCCAGTACTTC.

The rearrangement uses TRBV27 and TRBJ2-7; TRBD2 matches at 8 bases. Germline lookup yields CDR1 MNHEY and CDR2 SMNVEV (reference sequence). The CDR3 runs 15 residues. V lost 2 bases and J lost 3; bases outside the gene matches: 6. The CDR3 nucleotides read TGTGCCAGCAGTTTACTGGCGGGAGGCGGCTACGAGCAGTACTTC. Encoded protein: CASSLLAGGGYEQYF.

V gene TRBV30 combines with J gene TRBJ2-5; D could derive from TRBD1 or TRBD2 (5 bases each). The CDR3 is 14 amino acids. Between the trimmed V and J ends, which lost 0 bases and 5 bases, there was a span of 13 bases. CDR1 is GTSNPN, CDR2 SVGIG, per germline (reference sequence). As DNA, the CDR3 is TGTGCCTGGAGTGTACGAGGGACGCCGGAGACCCAGTACTTC. Amino acids: CAWSVRGTPETQYF. The variable domain in full, completed from reference TRBV30 and TRBJ2-5, reads SQTIHQWPATLVQPVGSPLSLECTVEGTSNPNLYWYRQAAGRGLQLLFYSVGIGQISSEVPQNLSASRPQDRQFILSSKKLLLSDSGFYLCAWSVRGTPETQYFGPGTRLLVL.

The gene calls are TRBV27 and TRBJ1-4; 7 nucleotides agree with TRBD1. Germline V CDR1 and CDR2: MNHEY, SMNVEV (reference sequence). The CDR3 extends over 15 amino acids. The junction had 9 bases not matched to a gene; V was cut back by 3 bases and J by 8 bases. The CDR3 protein is CASSFMDRFGEKLFF. The CDR3 DNA follows: TGTGCCAGCAGTTTCATGGACAGGTTTGGGGAAAAACTGTTTTTT.

The chain is built from TRBV4-3 and TRBJ2-7; the D is unclear. Trimming shortened V by 2 bases and J by 0 bases, and 11 bases separated the two germline ends. This CDR3 has 15 residues. The germline V gene has CDR1 LGHNA and CDR2 YSLEER. The CDR3 bases are TGCGCCAGCAGCCAACAGGACGGTAGCTCCTACGAGCAGTACTTC. As protein: CASSQQDGSSYEQYF.